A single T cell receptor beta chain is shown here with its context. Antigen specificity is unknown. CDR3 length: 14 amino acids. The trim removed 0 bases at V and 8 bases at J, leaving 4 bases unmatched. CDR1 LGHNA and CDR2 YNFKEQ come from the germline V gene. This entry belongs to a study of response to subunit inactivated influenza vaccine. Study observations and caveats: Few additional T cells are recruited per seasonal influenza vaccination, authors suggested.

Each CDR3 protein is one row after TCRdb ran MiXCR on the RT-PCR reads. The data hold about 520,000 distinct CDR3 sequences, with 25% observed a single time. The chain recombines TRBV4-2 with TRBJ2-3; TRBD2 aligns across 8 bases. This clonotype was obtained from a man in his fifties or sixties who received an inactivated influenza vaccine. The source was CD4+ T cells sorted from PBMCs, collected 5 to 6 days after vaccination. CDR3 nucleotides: TGTGCCAGCAGCCAAGAAGCGGGAGTAGGTACGCAGTATTTT. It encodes CASSQEAGVGTQYF.